The next 13 T cell receptor beta chains were all read from a single sample in a study of cytomegalovirus exposure and HLA in healthy donors. PCR was performed using 60 Vbeta and 13 Jbeta primers. Data came from immunoSEQ multiplex PCR; TCRdb stores just in-frame clones and leaves some out. This table holds 150,000 to 200,000 clones, approximately 81% found once. The specimen sequenced was PBMCs. These receptors were collected from a boy aged 10-17 years in good health and CMV-seronegative.

The gene calls are TRBV28 and TRBJ1-1; TRBD1 might be the D (5 bases). The CDR3 is made up of 11 amino acids. Germline loops: CDR1 MDHEN, CDR2 SYDVKM. V was cut by 3 bases and J by 8 bases, with 7 bases left in between. The CDR3: CASSLSGEAFF. The DNA for the CDR3 is TGTGCCAGCAGTTTGTCAGGGGAAGCTTTCTTT. The full variable domain, in which reference TRBV28 and TRBJ1-1 provide the parts outside the CDR3, is DVKVTQSSRYLVKRTGEKVFLECVQDMDHENMFWYRQDPGLGLRLIYFSYDVKMKEKGDIPEGYSVSREKKERFSLILESASTNQTSMYLCASSLSGEAFFGQGTRLTVV.

The chain links TRBV11-2 to TRBJ2-3, with 11 bases fitting TRBD2. The germline CDR1 and CDR2 sequences are SGHAT and FQNNGV. V gave up 4 bases and J gave up 5 bases; unmatched junction bases: 14. The CDR3 is 18 amino acids. CDR3 nucleotide sequence: TGTGCCAGCAGCTGGGGGACTAGCGGAGACAGATTTGGAGATACGCAGTATTTT. Translating gives CASSWGTSGDRFGDTQYF. Full variable domain (remainder filled in from reference TRBV11-2 and TRBJ2-3): EAGVAQSPRYKIIEKRQSVAFWCNPISGHATLYWYQQILGQGPKLLIQFQNNGVVDDSQLPKDRFSAERLKGVDSTLKIQPAKLEDSAVYLCASSWGTSGDRFGDTQYFGPGTRLTVL.

The chain joins TRBV20-1 to TRBJ2-5; no clear D. From germline, CDR1 is DFQATT and CDR2 SNEGSKA (reference sequence). The length of the CDR3 is 11 residues. CDR3 nucleotide sequence: TGCAGCAAGACTCTCCAAGAGACCCAGTACTTC. It yields the protein CSKTLQETQYF.

The gene calls are TRBV15 and TRBJ2-4; D remains ambiguous. CDR1 and CDR2 from the germline V gene are LNHNV and YYDKDF (reference sequence). This CDR3 comprises 12 residues. V lost 0 bases to trimming and J lost 8 bases, with 5 bases between them. For the CDR3, the DNA is TGTGCCACCAGCAGAGATAGAGACATTCAGTACTTC. This translates into CATSRDRDIQYF.

V and J are TRBV5-8 and TRBJ2-1, with 14 bases matching TRBD2. Germline CDR1 reads SGHTS; CDR2 reads YDEGEE. The CDR3 runs 18 residues. V lost 2 bases to trimming and J lost 5 bases; unmatched junction nucleotides: 9. CDR3 in amino acids: CASSLLRLAGGKNNEQFF. DNA of the CDR3: TGTGCCAGCAGCTTACTTAGACTAGCGGGAGGGAAGAACAATGAGCAGTTCTTC.

As regards this clone: The junction does not match germline at one end; this may be a read error. The J gene is TRBJ1-1, the V gene TRBV7-9; 8 nucleotides agree with TRBD1. CDR3 length equals 14 residues. The germline V gene encodes CDR1 SEHNR and CDR2 FQNEAQ (reference sequence). The chain's CDR3 is CSSSLITGGTEAFF. The CDR3 DNA reads TGTTCCAGCAGCCTGATTACAGGGGGCACTGAAGCTTTCTTT.

V gene TRBV21-1 combines with J gene TRBJ2-1; the table's D call of TRBD2 was not tested on the DNA. TRBV21-1 has pseudogene status. The CDR3 extends over 11 amino acids. For the CDR3, the DNA is TGTGCCACCCAGCCTGGCGGTGAGCAGTTCTTC. Translated: CATQPGGEQFF.

The rearrangement uses TRBV29-1 and TRBJ2-5; tentatively, D is TRBD1 (6 bases). The J call may be incorrect, as the DNA end agrees better with TRBJ2-7. The germline V gene has CDR1 SQVTM and CDR2 ANQGSEA. The CDR3 length is 11 residues. CDR3 residues: CSAGEQHEQYF. CDR3 nucleotide sequence: TGCAGCGCAGGGGAACAACACGAGCAGTACTTC.

The chain has TRBV11-2 and TRBJ1-2, with D possibly being TRBD1 (6 bases). V was pared by 3 bases and J by 8 bases, with 7 bases between. Germline CDR1 and CDR2: SGHAT and FQNNGV. The CDR3 totals 11 residues. Here the CDR3 reads CASSFGTGYTF. The CDR3 bases are TGTGCCAGCAGCTTCGGGACAGGCTACACCTTC.

The chain uses TRBV15 and TRBJ2-2; D might be TRBD2 (6 bases). With 3 bases removed from V and 4 bases from J, the gap between germline ends came to 18 bases. The germline V gene encodes CDR1 LNHNV and CDR2 YYDKDF (reference sequence). The CDR3 is 17 residues long. The DNA of the CDR3 is TGTGCCACCAGCAGCCCAGTAAAGCGGGCCAGCACCGGGGAGCTGTTTTTT. As protein: CATSSPVKRASTGELFF.

In DNA, the CDR3 is TGTGCCAGCAGGCGGACAGGGGGCAGCTATGGCTACACCTTC. Its protein product is CASRRTGGSYGYTF. V and J are TRBV28 and TRBJ1-2, with 11 bases aligning to TRBD1. The ends lost 6 bases at V and 4 bases at J; junction bases unmatched: 4. Germline CDR1 MDHEN, CDR2 SYDVKM. CDR3 size: 14 residues.

This chain uses TRBV6-5 with TRBJ2-5; D is perhaps TRBD2 (5 bases). Gene TRBJ2-7 matches the end of the DNA better, so the J call may be wrong. The CDR3 spans 14 residues. Germline values: CDR1 MNHEY, CDR2 SVGAGI. Written as DNA, the CDR3 is TGTGCCAGCAGTAAAACTAGATCCCTCTACGAGCAGTACTTC. As protein: CASSKTRSLYEQYF.

The V call is TRBV9, the J call TRBJ2-1; tentatively, D is TRBD2 (7 bases). CDR1 and CDR2 from the germline V gene are SGDLS and YYNGEE. The CDR3 extends over 16 amino acids. Trimming stripped 4 bases from V and 4 bases from J, with 18 bases between. The CDR3 bases are TGTGCCAGCAGCCTGGGGGGGCTCTTACTTTACAATGAGCAGTTCTTC. This encodes CASSLGGLLLYNEQFF. The full variable domain, rest sourced from reference TRBV9 and TRBJ2-1, is DSGVTQTPKHLITATGQRVTLRCSPRSGDLSVYWYQQSLDQGLQFLIQYYNGEERAKGNILERFSAQQFPDLHSELNLSSLELGDSALYFCASSLGGLLLYNEQFFGPGTRLTVL.